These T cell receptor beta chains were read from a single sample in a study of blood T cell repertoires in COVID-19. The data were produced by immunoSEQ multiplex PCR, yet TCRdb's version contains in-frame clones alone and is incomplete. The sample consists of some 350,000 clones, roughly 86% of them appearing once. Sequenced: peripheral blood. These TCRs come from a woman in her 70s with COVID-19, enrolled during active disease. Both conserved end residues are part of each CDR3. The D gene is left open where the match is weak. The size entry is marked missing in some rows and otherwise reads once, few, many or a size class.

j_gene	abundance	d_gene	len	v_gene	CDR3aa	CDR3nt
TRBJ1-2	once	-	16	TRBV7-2	CASSSESPLPPYGYTF	TGTGCCAGCAGCTCAGAGAGTCCACTACCGCCATATGGCTACACCTTC
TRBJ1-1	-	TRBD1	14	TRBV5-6	CASSTLTGSTEAFF	TGTGCCAGCAGCACCCTGACAGGGAGCACTGAAGCTTTCTTT
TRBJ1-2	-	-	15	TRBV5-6	CASSFRDIPNYGYTF	TGTGCCAGCAGCTTCCGGGACATACCTAACTATGGCTACACCTTC
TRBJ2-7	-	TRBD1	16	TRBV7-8	CASSSPGGTGVHEQYF	TGTGCCAGCAGCTCCCCAGGAGGCACAGGGGTACACGAGCAGTACTTC
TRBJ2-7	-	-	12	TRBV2	CASSWGVNEQYF	TGTGCCAGCAGTTGGGGGGTCAACGAGCAGTACTTC
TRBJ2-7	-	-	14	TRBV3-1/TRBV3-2	CASSQGTASEEQYF	TGTGCCAGCAGCCAAGGGACAGCGAGTGAAGAGCAGTACTTC
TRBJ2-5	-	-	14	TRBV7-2	CASSLSYGQETQYF	TGTGCCAGCAGCTTATCTTACGGCCAAGAGACCCAGTACTTC
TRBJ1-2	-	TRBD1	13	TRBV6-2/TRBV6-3	CASSPGQGNGYTF	TGTGCCAGCAGTCCGGGACAGGGAAATGGCTACACCTTC
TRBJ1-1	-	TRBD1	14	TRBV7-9	CASSLGQGDTEAFF	TGTGCCAGCAGCTTAGGACAGGGGGACACTGAAGCTTTCTTT
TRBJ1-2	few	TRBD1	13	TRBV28	CATRQGGSYGYTF	TGTGCCACTCGACAGGGGGGAAGCTATGGCTACACCTTC
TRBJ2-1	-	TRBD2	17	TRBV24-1	CATSDPGEAGAGNEQFF	TGTGCCACCAGTGACCCCGGGGAAGCGGGGGCCGGGAATGAGCAGTTCTTC
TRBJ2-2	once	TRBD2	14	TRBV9	CASSPGGGTGELFF	TGTGCCAGCAGCCCGGGGGGAGGGACCGGGGAGCTGTTTTTT
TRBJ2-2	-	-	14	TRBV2	CASQRLMNTGELFF	TGTGCCAGCCAGAGGTTGATGAACACCGGGGAGCTGTTTTTT
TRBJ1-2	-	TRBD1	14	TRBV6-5	CASSSLGQGHGYTF	TGTGCCAGCAGTTCCCTGGGACAGGGGCATGGCTACACCTTC
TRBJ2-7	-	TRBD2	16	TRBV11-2	CASSLATMTGGLGQYF	TGTGCCAGCAGCTTAGCGACCATGACGGGGGGATTAGGGCAGTACTTC
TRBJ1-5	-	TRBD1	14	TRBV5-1	CASSPGQGNQPQHF	TGCGCCAGCAGCCCCGGACAGGGTAATCAGCCCCAGCATTTT
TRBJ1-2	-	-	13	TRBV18	CASWPGEPYGYTF	TGTGCCAGCTGGCCGGGTGAACCCTATGGCTACACCTTC
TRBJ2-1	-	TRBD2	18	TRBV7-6	CASSLAAPSGGPGNEQFF	TGTGCCAGCAGCTTAGCGGCACCTAGCGGGGGGCCGGGAAATGAGCAGTTCTTC
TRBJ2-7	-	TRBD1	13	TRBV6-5	CASTGTGSYEQYF	TGTGCCAGCACCGGGACAGGTTCCTACGAGCAGTACTTC
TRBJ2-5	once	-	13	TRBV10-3	CAIWRGPGETQYF	TGTGCCATCTGGCGGGGGCCGGGGGAGACCCAGTACTTC